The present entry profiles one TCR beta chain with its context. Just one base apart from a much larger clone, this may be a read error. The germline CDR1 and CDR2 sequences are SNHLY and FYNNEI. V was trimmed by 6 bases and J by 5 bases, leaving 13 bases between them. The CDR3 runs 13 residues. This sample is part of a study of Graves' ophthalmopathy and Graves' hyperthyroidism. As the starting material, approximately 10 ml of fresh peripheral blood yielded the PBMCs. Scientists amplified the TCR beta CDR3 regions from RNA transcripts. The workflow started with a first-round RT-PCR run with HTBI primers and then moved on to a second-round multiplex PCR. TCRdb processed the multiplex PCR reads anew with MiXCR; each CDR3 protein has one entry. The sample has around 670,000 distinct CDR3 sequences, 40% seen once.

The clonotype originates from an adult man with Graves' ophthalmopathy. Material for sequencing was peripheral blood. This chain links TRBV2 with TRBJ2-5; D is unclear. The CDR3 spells CASSLTDTETQYF. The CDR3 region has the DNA TGTGCCAGCAGCTTAACGGATACGGAGACCCAGTACTTC.